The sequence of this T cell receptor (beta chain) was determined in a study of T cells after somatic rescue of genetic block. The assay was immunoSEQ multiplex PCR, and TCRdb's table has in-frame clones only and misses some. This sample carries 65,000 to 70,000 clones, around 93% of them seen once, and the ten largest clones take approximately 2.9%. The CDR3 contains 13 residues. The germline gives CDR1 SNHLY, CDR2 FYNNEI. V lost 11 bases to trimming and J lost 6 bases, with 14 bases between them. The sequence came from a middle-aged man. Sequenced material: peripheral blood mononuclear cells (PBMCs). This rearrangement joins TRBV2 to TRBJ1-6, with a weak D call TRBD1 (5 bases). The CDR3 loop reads CASREGGNSPLHF. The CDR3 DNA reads TGTGCCTCCAGGGAGGGAGGTAATTCACCCCTCCACTTT. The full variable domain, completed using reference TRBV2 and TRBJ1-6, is EPEVTQTPSHQVTQMGQEVILRCVPISNHLYFYWYRQILGQKVEFLVSFYNNEISEKSEIFDDQFSVERPDGSNFTLKIRSTKLEDSAMYFCASREGGNSPLHFGNGTRLTVT.